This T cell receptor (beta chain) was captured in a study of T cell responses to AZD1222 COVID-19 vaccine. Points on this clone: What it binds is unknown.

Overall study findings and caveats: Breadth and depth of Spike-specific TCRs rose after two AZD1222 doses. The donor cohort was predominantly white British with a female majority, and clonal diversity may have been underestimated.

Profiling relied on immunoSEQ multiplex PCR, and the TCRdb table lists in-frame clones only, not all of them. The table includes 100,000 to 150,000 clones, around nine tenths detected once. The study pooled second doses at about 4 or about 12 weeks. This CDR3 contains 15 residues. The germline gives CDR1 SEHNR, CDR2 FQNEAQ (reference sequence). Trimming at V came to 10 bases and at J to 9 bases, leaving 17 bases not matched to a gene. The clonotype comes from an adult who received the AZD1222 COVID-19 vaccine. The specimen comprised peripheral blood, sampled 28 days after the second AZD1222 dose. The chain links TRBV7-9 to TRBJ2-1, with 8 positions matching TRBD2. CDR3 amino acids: CATRDDREGYVEQFF. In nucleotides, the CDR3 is TGTGCCACCCGGGACGACCGGGAGGGGTACGTTGAGCAGTTCTTC.